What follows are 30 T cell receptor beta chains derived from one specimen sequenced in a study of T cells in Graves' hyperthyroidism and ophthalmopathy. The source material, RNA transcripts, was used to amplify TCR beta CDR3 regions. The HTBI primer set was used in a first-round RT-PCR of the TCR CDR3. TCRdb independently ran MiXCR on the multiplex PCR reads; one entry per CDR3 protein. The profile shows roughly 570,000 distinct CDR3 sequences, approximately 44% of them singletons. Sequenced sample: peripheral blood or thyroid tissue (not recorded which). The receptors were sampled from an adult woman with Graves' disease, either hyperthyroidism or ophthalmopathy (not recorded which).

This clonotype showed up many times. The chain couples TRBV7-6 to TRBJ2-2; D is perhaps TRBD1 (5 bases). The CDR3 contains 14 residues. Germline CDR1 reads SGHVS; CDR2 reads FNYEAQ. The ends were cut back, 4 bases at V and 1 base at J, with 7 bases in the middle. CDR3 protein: CASSSDRNTGELFF. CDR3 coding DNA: TGTGCCAGCAGCTCAGACAGGAACACCGGGGAGCTGTTTTTT. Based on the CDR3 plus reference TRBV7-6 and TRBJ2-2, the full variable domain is GAGVSQSPRYKVTKRGQDVALRCDPISGHVSLYWYRQALGQGPEFLTYFNYEAQQDKSGLPNDRFSAERPEGSISTLTIQRTEQRDSAMYRCASSSDRNTGELFFGEGSRLTVL.

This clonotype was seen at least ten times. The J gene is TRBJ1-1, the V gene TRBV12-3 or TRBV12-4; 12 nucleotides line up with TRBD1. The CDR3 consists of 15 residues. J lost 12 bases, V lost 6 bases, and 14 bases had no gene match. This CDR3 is CASRGARGTGGTTFF. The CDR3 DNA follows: TGTGCCAGCAGAGGGGCGCGGGGGACAGGGGGCACGACTTTCTTT.

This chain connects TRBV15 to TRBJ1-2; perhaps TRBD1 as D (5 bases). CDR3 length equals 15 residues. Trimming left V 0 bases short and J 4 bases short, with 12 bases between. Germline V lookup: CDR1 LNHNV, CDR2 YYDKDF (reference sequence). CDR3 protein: CATSRDRQPTYGYTF. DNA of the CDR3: TGTGCCACCAGCAGAGATCGACAGCCGACCTATGGCTACACCTTC.

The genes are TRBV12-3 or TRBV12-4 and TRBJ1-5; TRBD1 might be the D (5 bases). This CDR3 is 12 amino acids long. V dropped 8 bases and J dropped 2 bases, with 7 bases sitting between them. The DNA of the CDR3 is TGTGCCAGCCAGGGTGGCAATCAGCCCCAGCATTTT. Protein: CASQGGNQPQHF.

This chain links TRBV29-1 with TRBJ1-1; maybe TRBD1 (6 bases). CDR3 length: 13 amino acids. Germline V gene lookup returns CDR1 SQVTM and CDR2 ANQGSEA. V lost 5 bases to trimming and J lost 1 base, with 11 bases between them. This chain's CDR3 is CSVFGTSNTEAFF. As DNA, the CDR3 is TGCAGCGTTTTCGGGACATCGAACACTGAAGCTTTCTTT.

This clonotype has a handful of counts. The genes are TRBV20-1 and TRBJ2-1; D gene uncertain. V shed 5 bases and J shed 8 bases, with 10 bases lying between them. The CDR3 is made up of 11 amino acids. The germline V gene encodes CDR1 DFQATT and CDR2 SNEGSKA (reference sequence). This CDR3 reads CSALSIHEQFF. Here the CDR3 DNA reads TGCAGTGCTCTTAGTATCCATGAGCAGTTCTTC.

The CDR3 nucleotides read TGCAGCAGTTACTCCCGATACACCGGGGAGCTGTTTTTT. Its protein product is CSSYSRYTGELFF. This chain uses TRBV29-1 with TRBJ2-2; no reliable D call. The length of the CDR3 is 13 residues. The germline CDR1 and CDR2 sequences are SQVTM and ANQGSEA. V lost 8 bases to trimming and J lost 3 bases, with 13 bases between them.

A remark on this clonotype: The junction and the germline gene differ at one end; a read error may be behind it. The CDR3 bases are TGTGCCAGCAGTGCCCGACGCGGACAGGGGGCGCTGTTTTTT. Its translation: CASSARRGQGALFF. The J gene is TRBJ2-2, the V gene TRBV7-9; 11 bases are a match to TRBD1. The CDR3 covers 14 residues. Germline V gene sequence: CDR1 SEHNR, CDR2 FQNEAQ (reference sequence).

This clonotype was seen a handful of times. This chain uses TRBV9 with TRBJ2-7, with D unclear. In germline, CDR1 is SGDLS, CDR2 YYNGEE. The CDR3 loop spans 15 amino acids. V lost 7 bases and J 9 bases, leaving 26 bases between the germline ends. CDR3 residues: CASSPPSQSSLGQYF. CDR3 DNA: TGTGCCAGCTCACCACCGTCTCAGTCGAGCCTCGGGCAGTACTTC.

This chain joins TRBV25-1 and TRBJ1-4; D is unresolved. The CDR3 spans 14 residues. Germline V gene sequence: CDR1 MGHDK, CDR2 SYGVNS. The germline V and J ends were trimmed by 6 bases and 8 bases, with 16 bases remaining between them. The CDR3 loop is CASSQSGPREKLFF. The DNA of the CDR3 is TGTGCCAGCAGCCAAAGCGGACCGCGCGAAAAACTGTTTTTT.

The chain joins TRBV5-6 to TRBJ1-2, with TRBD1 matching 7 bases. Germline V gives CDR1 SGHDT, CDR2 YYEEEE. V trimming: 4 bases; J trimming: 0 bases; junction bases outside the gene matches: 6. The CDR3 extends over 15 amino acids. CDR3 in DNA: TGTGCCAGCAGCCCCGGGACAGTAGCTAACTATGGCTACACCTTC. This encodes CASSPGTVANYGYTF. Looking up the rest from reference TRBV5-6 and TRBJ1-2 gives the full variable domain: DAGVTQSPTHLIKTRGQQVTLRCSPKSGHDTVSWYQQALGQGPQFIFQYYEEEERQRGNFPDRFSGHQFPNYSSELNVNALLLGDSALYLCASSPGTVANYGYTFGSGTRLTVV.

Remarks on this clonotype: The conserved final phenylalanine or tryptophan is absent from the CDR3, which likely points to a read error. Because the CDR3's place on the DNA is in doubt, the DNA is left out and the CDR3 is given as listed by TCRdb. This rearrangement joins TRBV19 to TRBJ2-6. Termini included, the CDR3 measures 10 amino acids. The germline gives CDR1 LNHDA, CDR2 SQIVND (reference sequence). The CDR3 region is CASRSWTLRT.

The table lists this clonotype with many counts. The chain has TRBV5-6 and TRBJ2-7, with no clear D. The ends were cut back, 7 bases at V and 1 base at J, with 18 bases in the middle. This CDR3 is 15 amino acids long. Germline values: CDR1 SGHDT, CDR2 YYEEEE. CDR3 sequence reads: CASAAPAVLSYEQYF. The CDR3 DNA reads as TGTGCCAGCGCCGCCCCGGCAGTCCTTTCCTACGAGCAGTACTTC.

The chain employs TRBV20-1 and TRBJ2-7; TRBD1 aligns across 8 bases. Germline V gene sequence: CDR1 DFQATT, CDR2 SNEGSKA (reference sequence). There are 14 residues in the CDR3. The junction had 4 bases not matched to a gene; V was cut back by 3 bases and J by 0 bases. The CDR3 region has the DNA TGCAGTGCTAGCGACAGGGGCAGCTCCTACGAGCAGTACTTC. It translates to CSASDRGSSYEQYF.

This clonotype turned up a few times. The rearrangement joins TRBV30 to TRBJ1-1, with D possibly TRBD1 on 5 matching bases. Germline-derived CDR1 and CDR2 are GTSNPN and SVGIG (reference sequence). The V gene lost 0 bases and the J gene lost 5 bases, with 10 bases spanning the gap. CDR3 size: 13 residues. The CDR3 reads CAWSVGVWTEAFF. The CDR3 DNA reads TGTGCCTGGAGTGTGGGGGTATGGACTGAAGCTTTCTTT. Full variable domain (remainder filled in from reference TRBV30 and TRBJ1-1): SQTIHQWPATLVQPVGSPLSLECTVEGTSNPNLYWYRQAAGRGLQLLFYSVGIGQISSEVPQNLSASRPQDRQFILSSKKLLLSDSGFYLCAWSVGVWTEAFFGQGTRLTVV.

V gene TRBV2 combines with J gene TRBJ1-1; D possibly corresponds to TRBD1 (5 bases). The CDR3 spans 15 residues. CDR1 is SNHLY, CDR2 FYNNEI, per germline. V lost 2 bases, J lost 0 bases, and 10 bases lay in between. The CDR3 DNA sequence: TGTGCCAGCAGTGAACGACTGGGGGTGAACACTGAAGCTTTCTTT. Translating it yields CASSERLGVNTEAFF.

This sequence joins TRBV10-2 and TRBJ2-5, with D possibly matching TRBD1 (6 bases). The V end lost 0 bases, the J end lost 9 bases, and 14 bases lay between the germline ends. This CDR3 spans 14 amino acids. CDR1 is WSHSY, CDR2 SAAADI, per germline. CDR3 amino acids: CASSESRGNQPQYF. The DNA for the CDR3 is TGCGCCAGCAGTGAGTCCAGGGGAAACCAGCCCCAGTACTTC.

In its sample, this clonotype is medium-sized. CDR3 amino acids: CSVSPRHGELFF. Here the CDR3 DNA reads TGCAGCGTTTCTCCGAGGCACGGGGAGCTGTTTTTT. The chain combines TRBV29-1 with TRBJ2-2; unclear D gene. The CDR3 consists of 12 residues. The germline V and J ends were trimmed by 5 bases and 7 bases, with 11 bases remaining between them. Germline-derived CDR1 and CDR2 are SQVTM and ANQGSEA.

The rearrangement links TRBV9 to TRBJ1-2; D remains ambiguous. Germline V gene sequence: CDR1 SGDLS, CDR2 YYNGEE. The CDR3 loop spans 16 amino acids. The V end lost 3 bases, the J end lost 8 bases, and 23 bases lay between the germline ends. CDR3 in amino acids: CASSAYKVARPRGYTF. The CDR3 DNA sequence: TGTGCCAGCAGCGCCTACAAAGTGGCCCGACCGAGGGGCTACACCTTC.

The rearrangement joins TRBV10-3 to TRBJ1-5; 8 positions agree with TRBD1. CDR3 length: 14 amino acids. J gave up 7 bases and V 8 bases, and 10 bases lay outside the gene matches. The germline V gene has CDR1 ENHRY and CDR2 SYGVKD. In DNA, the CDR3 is TGTGCCATCTCTGGGCAGGGGGCTCTCCAGCCCCAGCATTTT. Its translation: CAISGQGALQPQHF.

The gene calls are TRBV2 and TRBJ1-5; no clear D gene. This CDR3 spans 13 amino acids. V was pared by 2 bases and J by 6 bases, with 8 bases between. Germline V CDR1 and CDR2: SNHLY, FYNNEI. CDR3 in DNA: TGTGCCAGCAGTGAATGGCAGTTTCAGCCCCAGCATTTT. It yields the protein CASSEWQFQPQHF.

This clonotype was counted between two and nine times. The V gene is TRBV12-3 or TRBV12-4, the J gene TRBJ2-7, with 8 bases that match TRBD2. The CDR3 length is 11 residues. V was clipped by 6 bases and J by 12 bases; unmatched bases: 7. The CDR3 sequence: CASSGGGDTYF. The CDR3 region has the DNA TGTGCCAGCAGCGGGGGGGGGGATACGTACTTC.

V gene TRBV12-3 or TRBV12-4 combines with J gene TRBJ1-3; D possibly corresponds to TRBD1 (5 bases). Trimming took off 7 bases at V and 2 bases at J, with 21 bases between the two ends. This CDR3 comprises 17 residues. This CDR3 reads CASTQPVGADTGNTIYF. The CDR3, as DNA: TGTGCCAGCACTCAACCCGTCGGGGCGGACACTGGAAACACCATATATTTT.

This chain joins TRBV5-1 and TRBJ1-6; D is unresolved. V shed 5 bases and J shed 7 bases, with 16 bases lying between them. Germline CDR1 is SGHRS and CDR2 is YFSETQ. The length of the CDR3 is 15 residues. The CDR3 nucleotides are TGCGCCAGCAGTTGGATCGGAGAGGAGAATTCACCCCTCCACTTT. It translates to CASSWIGEENSPLHF.

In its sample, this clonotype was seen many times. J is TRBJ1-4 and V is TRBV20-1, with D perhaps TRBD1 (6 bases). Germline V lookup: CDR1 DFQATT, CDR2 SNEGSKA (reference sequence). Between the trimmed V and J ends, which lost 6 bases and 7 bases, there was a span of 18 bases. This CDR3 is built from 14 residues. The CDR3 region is CSAELPGTPEKLFF. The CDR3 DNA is TGCAGTGCCGAACTCCCCGGGACACCTGAAAAACTGTTTTTT.

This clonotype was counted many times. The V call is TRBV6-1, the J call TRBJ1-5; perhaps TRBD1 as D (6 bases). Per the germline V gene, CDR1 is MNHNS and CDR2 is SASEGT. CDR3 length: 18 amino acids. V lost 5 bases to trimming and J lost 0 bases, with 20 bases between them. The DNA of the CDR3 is TGTGCCAGCAGTCACAGGGAGAGGGTCAGCTATAGCAATCAGCCCCAGCATTTT. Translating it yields CASSHRERVSYSNQPQHF.

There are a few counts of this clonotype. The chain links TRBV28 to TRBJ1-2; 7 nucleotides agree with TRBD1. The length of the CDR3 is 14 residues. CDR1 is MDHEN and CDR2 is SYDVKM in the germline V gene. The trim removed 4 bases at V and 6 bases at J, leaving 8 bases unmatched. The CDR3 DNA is TGTGCCAGCAGTTACCCTACAGGGGATCATGGCTACACCTTC. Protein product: CASSYPTGDHGYTF.

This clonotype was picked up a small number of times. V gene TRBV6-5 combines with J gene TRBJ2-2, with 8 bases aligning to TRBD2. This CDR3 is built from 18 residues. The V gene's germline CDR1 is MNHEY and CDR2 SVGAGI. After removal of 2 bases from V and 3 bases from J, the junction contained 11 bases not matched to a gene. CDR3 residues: CASSYTSLGGEDTGELFF. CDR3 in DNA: TGTGCCAGCAGTTACACCTCCCTCGGGGGGGAGGACACCGGGGAGCTGTTTTTT.

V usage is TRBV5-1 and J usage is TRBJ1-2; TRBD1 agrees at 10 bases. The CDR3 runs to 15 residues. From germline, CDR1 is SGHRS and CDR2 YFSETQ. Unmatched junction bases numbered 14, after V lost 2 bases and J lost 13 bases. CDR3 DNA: TGCGCCAGCAGCTTCGGGGGGACAGGGGATCTCAGGTCCACCTTC. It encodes CASSFGGTGDLRSTF.

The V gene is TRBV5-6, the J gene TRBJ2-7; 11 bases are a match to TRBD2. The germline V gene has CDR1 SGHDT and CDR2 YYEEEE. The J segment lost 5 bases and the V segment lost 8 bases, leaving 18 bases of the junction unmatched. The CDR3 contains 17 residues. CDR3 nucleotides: TGTGCCAGGTCATCACTAGCGGGAGTTCCTCTAAAGGACGAGCAGTACTTC. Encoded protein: CARSSLAGVPLKDEQYF.